One sample yielded the 24 T cell receptor beta chains listed below, sequenced in a study of shared clonotypes between healthy human individuals. TCRdb's table, derived via immunoSEQ multiplex PCR, lists solely in-frame clones and lacks some. The table lists roughly 2,300,000 clones, around 90% of them singletons, with approximately 0.39% in the top ten. The specimen was naive CD4+ T cells from PBMCs. The subset here: CD45RA+ positively selected. The receptors here all came from a man aged 18 to 30 in good health. Some clones in this sample may be carry-over from other donors' samples.

This rearrangement joins TRBV29-1 to TRBJ2-7; D may be TRBD2 (5 bases). Per germline, CDR1 SQVTM and CDR2 ANQGSEA. The ends were cut back, 5 bases at V and 3 bases at J, with 11 bases in the middle. This CDR3 region has 12 residues. DNA for the CDR3: TGCAGCGTTTCCCTCGGGGACTACGAGCAGTACTTC. It codes for CSVSLGDYEQYF.

J is TRBJ2-7 and V is TRBV5-1; TRBD2 agrees at 8 bases. Trimming removed 5 bases from V and 2 bases from J; junction bases left unmatched: 9. Germline loops: CDR1 SGHRS, CDR2 YFSETQ. The length of the CDR3 is 15 residues. This CDR3 reads CASRLGGAGAYEQYF. The CDR3 DNA is TGCGCCAGCAGGCTCGGGGGGGCTGGGGCCTACGAGCAGTACTTC.

J is TRBJ2-1 and V is TRBV9, with a possible D match to TRBD2 (6 bases). The CDR3 has 16 residues. V was shortened by 4 bases and J by 7 bases, with 21 bases between the two germline ends. Germline V CDR1 and CDR2: SGDLS, YYNGEE. As DNA, the CDR3 is TGTGCCAGCAGCTCCCAACCGTGGGACTTTCGAAATGAGCAGTTCTTC. It is translated as CASSSQPWDFRNEQFF.

The rearrangement links TRBV12-5 to TRBJ2-3; 10 bases are a match to TRBD1. This CDR3 is 15 amino acids long. CDR1 and CDR2 from the germline V gene are LGHNT and FRNRAP. The V and J ends lost 5 bases and 3 bases, in that order; junction bases with no gene match: 5. The CDR3 here is CASGTGQGGTDTQYF. The CDR3 nucleotides read TGTGCTAGTGGTACCGGACAGGGGGGTACAGATACGCAGTATTTT.

The chain employs TRBV4-3 and TRBJ2-6; D possibly corresponds to TRBD1 (5 bases). The CDR3 is made up of 15 amino acids. Trimming pared 0 bases from V and 5 bases from J, leaving 8 bases between. CDR1 is LGHNA, CDR2 YSLEER, per germline. This CDR3 reads CASSQEAGRANVLTF. CDR3 nucleotide sequence: TGCGCCAGCAGCCAAGAAGCAGGGCGGGCCAACGTCCTGACTTTC.

This chain joins TRBV28 and TRBJ2-7; 8 nucleotides match TRBD2. The CDR3 has 14 residues. With 6 bases clipped from V and 3 bases from J, the junction kept 7 bases outside the gene matches. Germline V gene sequence: CDR1 MDHEN, CDR2 SYDVKM. Here the CDR3 reads CASRSGGAYYEQYF. DNA of the CDR3: TGTGCCAGCAGGTCGGGAGGGGCTTACTACGAGCAGTACTTC.

The chain joins TRBV10-3 to TRBJ2-1, with D possibly TRBD2 on 7 matching bases. Per the germline V gene, CDR1 is ENHRY and CDR2 is SYGVKD. The CDR3 has 15 amino acids. V was cut by 0 bases and J by 6 bases, with 12 bases left in between. The CDR3 DNA sequence: TGTGCCATCAGTGAGTCGTGGGGGGGGCGCAATGAGCAGTTCTTC. Translated: CAISESWGGRNEQFF.

On this clone: The identical CDR3 is also encoded by other nucleotide sequences in the sample. The chain links TRBV6-1 to TRBJ2-1, with 9 bases identical to TRBD2. Trimming removed 4 bases from V and 0 bases from J; junction bases left unmatched: 4. Germline V gene sequence: CDR1 MNHNS, CDR2 SASEGT. The CDR3 totals 16 residues. The CDR3 loop is CASSGLAASSYNEQFF. DNA of the CDR3: TGTGCCAGCAGTGGACTAGCGGCTAGCTCCTACAATGAGCAGTTCTTC.

The chain uses TRBV19 and TRBJ2-2, with a weak D call TRBD1 (6 bases). From germline, CDR1 is LNHDA and CDR2 SQIVND (reference sequence). Trimming took off 6 bases at V and 1 base at J, with 9 bases between the two ends. The CDR3 loop spans 14 amino acids. CDR3 nucleotide sequence: TGTGCCAGTAGCGACAGGCGGAACACCGGGGAGCTGTTTTTT. Protein: CASSDRRNTGELFF. The full variable domain, completed using reference TRBV19 and TRBJ2-2, is DGGITQSPKYLFRKEGQNVTLSCEQNLNHDAMYWYRQDPGQGLRLIYYSQIVNDFQKGDIAEGYSVSREKKESFPLTVTSAQKNPTAFYLCASSDRRNTGELFFGEGSRLTVL.

This rearrangement joins TRBV6-1 to TRBJ2-7, with no clear D. Looked up from germline, CDR1 is MNHNS and CDR2 is SASEGT. Trimming stripped 10 bases from V and 6 bases from J, with 19 bases between. CDR3 length equals 13 residues. The CDR3 region is CAISPLDLGEQYF. CDR3 in DNA: TGTGCCATCAGCCCGTTGGATCTGGGCGAGCAGTACTTC.

The rearrangement uses TRBV21-1 and TRBJ2-7; the table's D call, TRBD2, was not checked against the DNA. TRBV21-1 is deemed a pseudogene. The CDR3 extends over 16 amino acids. CDR3 protein: CASSPERGTDAYEQYF. In DNA form, the CDR3 reads TGTGCCAGCAGCCCAGAGCGGGGGACAGACGCCTACGAGCAGTACTTC.

This clone was picked up a small number of times. Other DNA sequences in this sample translate to the same CDR3. This chain joins TRBV30 and TRBJ1-5; D is perhaps TRBD1 (6 bases). This CDR3 has 14 amino acids. Trimming left V 0 bases short and J 4 bases short, with 10 bases between. Germline V gene lookup returns CDR1 GTSNPN and CDR2 SVGIG (reference sequence). CDR3 loop: CAWSVGTLNQPQHF. The CDR3 nucleotides read TGTGCCTGGAGTGTTGGGACACTGAATCAGCCCCAGCATTTT.

J is TRBJ2-5 and V is TRBV19, with unresolved D. V gave up 3 bases and J gave up 5 bases, with 7 bases separating them. This CDR3 region has 12 residues. Germline V gene lookup returns CDR1 LNHDA and CDR2 SQIVND (reference sequence). CDR3 region: CASSMTGETQYF. The CDR3 DNA follows: TGTGCCAGTAGTATGACGGGCGAGACCCAGTACTTC.

J is TRBJ2-3 and V is TRBV28; 9 bases are shared with TRBD1. Germline CDR1 reads MDHEN; CDR2 reads SYDVKM. Germline trimming cut 5 bases from V and 4 bases from J; bases unmatched to any gene: 7. This CDR3 has 15 residues. CDR3 sequence (DNA): TGTGCCAGCAGTCTACAGGGGGCATTGGCAGATACGCAGTATTTT. Translated: CASSLQGALADTQYF. Supplemented by reference TRBV28 and TRBJ2-3, the full variable domain reads DVKVTQSSRYLVKRTGEKVFLECVQDMDHENMFWYRQDPGLGLRLIYFSYDVKMKEKGDIPEGYSVSREKKERFSLILESASTNQTSMYLCASSLQGALADTQYFGPGTRLTVL.

This chain uses TRBV6-1 with TRBJ2-1; 10 nucleotides match TRBD2. Germline V CDR1 and CDR2: MNHNS, SASEGT. The CDR3 runs 15 residues. V lost 6 bases, J lost 3 bases, and 5 bases stayed unmatched. The CDR3 protein is CASSLLAGSYNEQFF. The CDR3 nucleotides read TGTGCCAGCAGCCTACTAGCGGGGAGCTACAATGAGCAGTTCTTC.

The V gene is TRBV28, the J gene TRBJ1-4; 10 positions match TRBD1. This CDR3 has 15 residues. From germline, CDR1 is MDHEN and CDR2 SYDVKM. With 7 bases clipped from V and 4 bases from J, the junction kept 6 bases outside the gene matches. The DNA of the CDR3 is TGTGCCAGCACGACAGGGGGCCTGGGTAATGAAAAACTGTTTTTT. This translates into CASTTGGLGNEKLFF.

V usage is TRBV2 and J usage is TRBJ2-2; no clear D. The CDR3 covers 16 residues. Looked up from germline, CDR1 is SNHLY and CDR2 is FYNNEI. Trimming removed 2 bases from V and 1 base from J, with 11 bases in between. The DNA for the CDR3 is TGTGCCAGCAGTGAATCTCGGGCCGTGAACACCGGGGAGCTGTTTTTT. Its protein is CASSESRAVNTGELFF.

This clone was recorded once. The chain carries TRBV5-1 and TRBJ2-1; TRBD1 agrees at 7 bases. CDR3 length: 13 residues. The trim removed 4 bases at V and 5 bases at J, leaving 3 bases unmatched. The germline CDR1 and CDR2 sequences are SGHRS and YFSETQ. CDR3 sequence reads: CASSTGQNNEQFF. The CDR3 DNA is TGCGCCAGCAGCACGGGACAGAACAATGAGCAGTTCTTC.

The chain is built from TRBV18 and TRBJ1-4; D not certain. The CDR3 runs 14 residues. Germline V CDR1 and CDR2: KGHSH, LQKENI. With 1 base removed from V and 6 bases from J, the gap between germline ends came to 9 bases. The CDR3 region has the DNA TGTGCCAGCTCACCACAGATGGATTATGAAAAACTGTTTTTT. Its protein product is CASSPQMDYEKLFF.

The chain combines TRBV7-9 with TRBJ1-1, with 7 bases lining up with TRBD1. CDR1 SEHNR and CDR2 FQNEAQ come from the germline V gene (reference sequence). V was clipped by 5 bases and J by 6 bases; unmatched bases: 6. This CDR3 contains 13 residues. CDR3 sequence: CASSGETGSEAFF. CDR3 DNA: TGTGCCAGCAGCGGAGAGACAGGGTCTGAAGCTTTCTTT. Full variable domain (rest looked up from reference TRBV7-9 and TRBJ1-1): DTGVSQNPRHKITKRGQNVTFRCDPISEHNRLYWYRQTLGQGPEFLTYFQNEAQLEKSRLLSDRFSAERPKGSFSTLEIQRTEQGDSAMYLCASSGETGSEAFFGQGTRLTVV.

This chain links TRBV6-1 with TRBJ2-7; TRBD2 matches 10 bases. Germline V gene data show CDR1 as MNHNS and CDR2 as SASEGT. This CDR3 contains 17 residues. Unmatched junction bases numbered 8, after V lost 2 bases and J lost 1 base. The DNA of the CDR3 is TGTGCCAGCAGTGAAAATCCAGCGGGAGGGAAATCCTACGAGCAGTACTTC. Encoded protein: CASSENPAGGKSYEQYF.

Points on this clone: Other DNA sequences in this specimen translate into the identical CDR3. The chain carries TRBV5-1 and TRBJ2-5; D is tentatively TRBD1 or TRBD2 (5 bases each). The CDR3 extends over 14 amino acids. Trimming shortened V by 4 bases and J by 1 base, and 11 bases separated the two germline ends. In germline, CDR1 is SGHRS, CDR2 YFSETQ. DNA of the CDR3: TGCGCCAGCAGCACCGGGACCGGCCAAGAGACCCAGTACTTC. Its translation: CASSTGTGQETQYF.

The sample holds one count of this clone. Other DNA sequences in the same sample also yield this CDR3. The chain links TRBV10-3 to TRBJ2-3; perhaps TRBD1 as D (5 bases). The CDR3 is 13 residues long. Germline assignment: CDR1 ENHRY and CDR2 SYGVKD. V lost 4 bases and J 3 bases, leaving 8 bases between the germline ends. CDR3 sequence (DNA): TGTGCCATCAGTGCGCAGGGAACAGATACGCAGTATTTT. Residues: CAISAQGTDTQYF.

This chain links TRBV7-8 with TRBJ2-2; D remains unclear. Germline lookup yields CDR1 SGHVS and CDR2 FQNEAQ. Trimming removed 7 bases from V and 4 bases from J, with 22 bases in between. The CDR3 is 17 residues long. CDR3 amino acids: CASNRRDRIVSTGELFF. The CDR3 DNA follows: TGTGCCAGCAACAGAAGAGACCGAATTGTTTCCACCGGGGAGCTGTTTTTT. The full variable domain, completed using reference TRBV7-8 and TRBJ2-2, is GAGVSQSPRYKVAKRGQDVALRCDPISGHVSLFWYQQALGQGPEFLTYFQNEAQLDKSGLPSDRFFAERPEGSVSTLKIQRTQQEDSAVYLCASNRRDRIVSTGELFFGEGSRLTVL.